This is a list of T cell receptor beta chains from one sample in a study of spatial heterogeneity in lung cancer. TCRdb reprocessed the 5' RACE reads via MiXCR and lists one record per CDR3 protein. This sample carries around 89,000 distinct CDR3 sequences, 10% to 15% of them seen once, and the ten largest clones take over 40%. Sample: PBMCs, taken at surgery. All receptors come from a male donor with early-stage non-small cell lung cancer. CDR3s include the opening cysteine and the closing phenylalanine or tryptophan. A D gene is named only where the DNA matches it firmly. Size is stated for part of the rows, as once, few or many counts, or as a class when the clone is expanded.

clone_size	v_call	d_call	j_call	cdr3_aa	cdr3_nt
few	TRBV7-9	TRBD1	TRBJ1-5	CASSFGTGGNQPQHF	TGTGCCAGCAGCTTTGGGACAGGGGGCAATCAGCCCCAGCATTTT
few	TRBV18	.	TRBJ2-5	CASNIAGVQETQYF	TGTGCCAGTAACATCGCAGGGGTCCAAGAGACCCAGTACTTC
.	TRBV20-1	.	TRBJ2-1	CSATGEYNEQFF	TGCAGTGCTACGGGGGAATACAATGAGCAGTTCTTC
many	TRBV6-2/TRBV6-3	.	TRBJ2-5	CASSYDSVGETQYF	TGTGCCAGCAGTTACGACAGCGTAGGGGAGACCCAGTACTTC
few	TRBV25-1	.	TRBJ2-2	CASSEVQGYAGELFF	TGTGCCAGCAGTGAGGTCCAGGGCTACGCCGGGGAGCTGTTTTTT
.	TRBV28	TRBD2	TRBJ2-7	CASSLGGSSGEQYF	TGTGCCAGCAGTTTGGGGGGGTCCTCGGGTGAGCAGTACTTC
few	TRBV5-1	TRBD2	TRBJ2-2	CASRLAGATRTGELFF	TGCGCCAGCAGACTAGCGGGGGCCACGAGGACCGGGGAGCTGTTTTTT
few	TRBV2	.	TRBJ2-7	CASSALLEQYF	TGTGCCAGCAGTGCCCTACTGGAGCAGTACTTC
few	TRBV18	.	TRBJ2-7	CASSPTGYSSYEQYF	TGTGCCAGCTCACCAACGGGGTACAGCTCCTACGAGCAGTACTTC
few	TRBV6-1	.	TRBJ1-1	CASIIKKGIDEAFF	TGTGCCAGCATCATAAAGAAGGGAATCGATGAAGCTTTCTTT
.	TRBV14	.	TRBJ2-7	CASSPDLMMYEQYF	TGTGCCAGCAGCCCCGACTTAATGATGTACGAGCAGTACTTC
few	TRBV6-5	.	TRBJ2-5	CASSRIDSQETQYF	TGTGCCAGCAGTCGTATCGACAGCCAAGAGACCCAGTACTTC
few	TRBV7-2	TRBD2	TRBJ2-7	CASSSGLGSSYEQYF	TGTGCCAGCAGCTCCGGACTAGGGAGCTCCTACGAGCAGTACTTC
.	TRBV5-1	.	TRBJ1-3	CASSNGWGTNQFGNTIYF	TGCGCCAGCAGCAACGGCTGGGGGACCAACCAGTTTGGAAACACCATATATTTT
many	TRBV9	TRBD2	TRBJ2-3	CASSEAPPGGPDTQYF	TGTGCCAGCAGCGAGGCCCCCCCGGGGGGGCCAGATACGCAGTATTTT
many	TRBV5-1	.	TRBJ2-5	CASSKSGDPRQETQYF	TGCGCCAGCAGCAAATCAGGGGACCCCCGCCAAGAGACCCAGTACTTC
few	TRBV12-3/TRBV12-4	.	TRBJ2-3	CASSAGGTDTQYF	TGTGCCAGCAGTGCGGGTGGCACAGATACGCAGTATTTT
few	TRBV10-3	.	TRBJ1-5	CAIWAGTSNQPQHF	TGTGCCATCTGGGCAGGGACCAGCAATCAGCCCCAGCATTTT
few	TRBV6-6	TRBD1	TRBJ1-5	CASRQGSQPQHF	TGTGCCAGCAGACAGGGGAGTCAGCCCCAGCATTTT
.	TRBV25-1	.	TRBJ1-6	CASSDRDTYNSPLHF	TGTGCCAGCAGTGACCGGGACACCTATAATTCACCCCTCCACTTT
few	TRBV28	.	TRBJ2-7	CASSNRAPPTLYF	TGTGCCAGCAGTAACAGGGCGCCACCAACTCTGTACTTC
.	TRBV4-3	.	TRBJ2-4	CASSQERGRDIQYF	TGCGCCAGCAGCCAAGAGAGGGGTAGGGACATTCAGTACTTC
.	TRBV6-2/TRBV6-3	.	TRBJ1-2	CASSFATGRANYGYTF	TGTGCCAGCAGTTTCGCGACAGGACGAGCTAACTATGGCTACACCTTC
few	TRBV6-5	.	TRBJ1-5	CASSPLTGNQPQHF	TGTGCCAGCAGCCCTCTTACAGGGAATCAGCCCCAGCATTTT
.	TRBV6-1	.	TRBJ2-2	CASSVDHTGELFF	TGTGCCAGCAGTGTAGACCACACCGGGGAGCTGTTTTTT
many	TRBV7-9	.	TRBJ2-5	CASSFVKETQYF	TGTGCCAGCAGCTTCGTGAAAGAGACCCAGTACTTC
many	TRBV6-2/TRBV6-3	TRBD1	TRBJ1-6	CASSSLKQGYNSPLHF	TGTGCCAGCAGTTCCCTCAAACAGGGGTATAATTCACCCCTCCACTTT
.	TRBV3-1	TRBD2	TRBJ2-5	CASSHPRRASGSAETQYF	TGTGCCAGCAGCCATCCTCGGCGGGCTAGCGGGAGTGCAGAGACCCAGTACTTC
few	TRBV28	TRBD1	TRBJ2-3	CASSFTGGHGDTQYF	TGTGCCAGCAGTTTTACAGGGGGTCATGGAGATACGCAGTATTTT
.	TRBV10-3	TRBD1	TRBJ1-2	CAITGGVGYGYTF	TGTGCCATAACAGGGGGCGTGGGCTATGGCTACACCTTC
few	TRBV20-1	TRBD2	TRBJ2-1	CSARVLAAPSEQFF	TGCAGTGCTAGAGTACTAGCGGCCCCTAGTGAGCAGTTCTTC
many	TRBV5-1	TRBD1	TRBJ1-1	CASSLMGQAGKTEAFF	TGCGCCAGCAGCTTAATGGGACAGGCCGGTAAAACTGAAGCTTTCTTT
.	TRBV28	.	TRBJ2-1	CASSSWTGDNEQFF	TGTGCCAGCAGTTCCTGGACTGGAGACAATGAGCAGTTCTTC
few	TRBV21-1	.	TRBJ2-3	CASSRTQGASGCTDTQYF	TGTGCCAGCAGCCGAACCCAAGGAGCTAGCGGTTGCACAGATACGCAGTATTTT
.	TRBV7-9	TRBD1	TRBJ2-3	CASSSYGIRQGASTDTQYF	TGTGCCAGCAGCTCCTACGGTATACGACAGGGGGCTAGCACAGATACGCAGTATTTT
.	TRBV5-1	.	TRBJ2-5	CASSPPGRGETQYF	TGCGCCAGCAGCCCCCCGGGCCGAGGGGAGACCCAGTACTTC
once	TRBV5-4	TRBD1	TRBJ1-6	CASSRDRDQSPLHF	TGTGCCAGCAGCCGCGACAGGGATCAATCACCCCTCCACTTT
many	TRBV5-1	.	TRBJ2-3	CASSGTGTRGDTQYF	TGCGCCAGCAGCGGGACCGGGACCCGAGGAGATACGCAGTATTTT
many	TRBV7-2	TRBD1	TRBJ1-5	CASSVGQGDQPQHF	TGTGCCAGCAGCGTGGGACAGGGGGATCAGCCCCAGCATTTT
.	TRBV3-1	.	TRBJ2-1	CASSQGGASQFF	TGTGCCAGCAGCCAAGGGGGGGCGTCGCAGTTCTTC
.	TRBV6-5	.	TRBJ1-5	CASSYSRQAGQPQHF	TGTGCCAGCAGTTACTCCCGCCAGGCGGGTCAGCCCCAGCATTTT
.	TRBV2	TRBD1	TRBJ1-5	CASALMPGGVQPQHF	TGTGCCAGCGCGCTGATGCCAGGGGGGGTACAGCCCCAGCATTTT
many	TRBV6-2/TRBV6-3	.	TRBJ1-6	CASRPAGRFDSPLHF	TGTGCCAGCAGGCCCGCGGGACGCTTTGATTCACCCCTCCACTTT
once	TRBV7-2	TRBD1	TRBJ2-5	CASSFQGGRGETQYF	TGTGCCAGCAGCTTCCAAGGGGGCAGGGGAGAGACCCAGTACTTC
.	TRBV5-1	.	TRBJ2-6	CASSNPGANVLTF	TGCGCCAGCAGTAATCCTGGGGCCAACGTCCTGACTTTC
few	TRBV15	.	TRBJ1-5	CATSEEGTGGNQPQHF	TGTGCCACCAGCGAAGAAGGGACCGGGGGCAATCAGCCCCAGCATTTT
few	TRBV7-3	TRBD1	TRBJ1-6	CASSEGQGTPLHF	TGTGCCAGCAGCGAAGGACAGGGGACACCCCTCCACTTT
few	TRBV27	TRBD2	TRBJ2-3	CASNPLAGRADTQYF	TGTGCCAGCAACCCTCTAGCGGGAAGGGCGGATACGCAGTATTTT
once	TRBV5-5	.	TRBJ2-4	CASSRGGEENIQYF	TGTGCCAGCAGCAGGGGAGGTGAAGAAAACATTCAGTACTTC
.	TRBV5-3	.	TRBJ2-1	CARSLSPRVAGEDEQFF	TGTGCCAGAAGCTTGAGTCCAAGGGTGGCCGGAGAAGATGAGCAGTTCTTC